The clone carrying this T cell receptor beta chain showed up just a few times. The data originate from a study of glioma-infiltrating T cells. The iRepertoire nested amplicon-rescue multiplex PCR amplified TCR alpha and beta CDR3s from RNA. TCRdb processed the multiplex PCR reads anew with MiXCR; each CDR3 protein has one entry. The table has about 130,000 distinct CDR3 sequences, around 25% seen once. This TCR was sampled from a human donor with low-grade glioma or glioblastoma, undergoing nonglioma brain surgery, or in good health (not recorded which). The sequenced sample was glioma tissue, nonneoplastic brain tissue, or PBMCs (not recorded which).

For the CDR3, the DNA is TGTGCCAGCAGCGCCGACAGGGGAACTAATGAAAAACTGTTTTTT. It specifies CASSADRGTNEKLFF. The chain carries TRBV25-1 and TRBJ1-4; 8 nucleotides match TRBD1. The V gene end was trimmed by 6 bases and the J gene end by 1 base; junction bases not matched to a gene: 4. Germline V gene data show CDR1 as MGHDK and CDR2 as SYGVNS. This CDR3 contains 15 residues.